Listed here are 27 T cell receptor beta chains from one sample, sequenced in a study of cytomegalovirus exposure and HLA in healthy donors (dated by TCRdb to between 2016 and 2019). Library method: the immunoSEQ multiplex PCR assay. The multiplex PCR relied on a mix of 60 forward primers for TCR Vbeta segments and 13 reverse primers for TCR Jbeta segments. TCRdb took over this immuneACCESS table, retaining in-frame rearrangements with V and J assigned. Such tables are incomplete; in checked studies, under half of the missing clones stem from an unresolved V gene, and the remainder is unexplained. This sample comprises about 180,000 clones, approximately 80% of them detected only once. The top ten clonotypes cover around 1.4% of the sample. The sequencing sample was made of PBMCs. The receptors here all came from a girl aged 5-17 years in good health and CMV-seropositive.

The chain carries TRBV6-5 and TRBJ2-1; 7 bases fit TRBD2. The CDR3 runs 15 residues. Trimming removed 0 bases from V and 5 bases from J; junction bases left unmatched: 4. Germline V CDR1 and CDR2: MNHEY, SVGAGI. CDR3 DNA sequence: TGTGCCAGCAGTTACTCGGGAGGGCCCGACAATGAGCAGTTCTTC. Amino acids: CASSYSGGPDNEQFF.

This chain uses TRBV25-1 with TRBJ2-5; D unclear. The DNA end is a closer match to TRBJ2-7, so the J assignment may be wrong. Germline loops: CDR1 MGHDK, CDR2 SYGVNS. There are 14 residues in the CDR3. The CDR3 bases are TGTGCCAGCAGTGACGTCAATCTTCCCTACGAGCAGTACTTC. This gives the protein CASSDVNLPYEQYF.

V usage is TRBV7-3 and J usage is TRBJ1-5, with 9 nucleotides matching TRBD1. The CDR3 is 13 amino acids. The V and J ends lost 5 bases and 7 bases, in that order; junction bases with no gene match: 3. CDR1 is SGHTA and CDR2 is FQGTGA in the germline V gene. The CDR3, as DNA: TGTGCCAGCAGCAGGGGACAGGGACAGCCCCAGCATTTT. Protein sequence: CASSRGQGQPQHF.

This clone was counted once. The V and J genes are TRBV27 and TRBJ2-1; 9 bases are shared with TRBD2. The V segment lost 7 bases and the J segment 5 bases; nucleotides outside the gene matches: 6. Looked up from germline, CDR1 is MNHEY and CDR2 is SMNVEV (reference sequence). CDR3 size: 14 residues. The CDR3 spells CASKTSGTHNEQFF. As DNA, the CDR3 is TGTGCCAGCAAGACTAGCGGTACTCACAATGAGCAGTTCTTC.

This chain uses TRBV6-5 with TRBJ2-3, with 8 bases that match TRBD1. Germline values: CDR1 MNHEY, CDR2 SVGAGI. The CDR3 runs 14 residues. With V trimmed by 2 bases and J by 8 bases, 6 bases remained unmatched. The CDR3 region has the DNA TGTGCCAGCAGTTACGGGACAGGCGCCTCTACGCAGTATTTT. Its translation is CASSYGTGASTQYF.

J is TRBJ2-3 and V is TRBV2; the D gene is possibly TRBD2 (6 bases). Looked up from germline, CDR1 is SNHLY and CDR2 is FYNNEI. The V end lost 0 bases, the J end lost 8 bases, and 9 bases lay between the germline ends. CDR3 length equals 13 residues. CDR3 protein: CASSEARGVTQYF. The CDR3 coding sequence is TGTGCCAGCAGTGAAGCGCGGGGAGTTACGCAGTATTTT.

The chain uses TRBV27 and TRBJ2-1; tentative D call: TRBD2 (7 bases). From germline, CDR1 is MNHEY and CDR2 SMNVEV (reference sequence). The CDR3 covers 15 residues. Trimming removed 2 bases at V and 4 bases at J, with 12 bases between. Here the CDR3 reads CASSLRGGNYNEQFF. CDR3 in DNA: TGTGCCAGCAGTTTAAGGGGGGGGAATTACAATGAGCAGTTCTTC.

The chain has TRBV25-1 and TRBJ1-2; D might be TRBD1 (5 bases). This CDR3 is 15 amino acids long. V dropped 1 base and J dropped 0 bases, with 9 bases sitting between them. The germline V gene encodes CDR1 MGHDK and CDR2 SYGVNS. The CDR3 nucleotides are TGTGCCAGCAGTGAATCGGCAGGGACTAACTATGGCTACACCTTC. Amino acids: CASSESAGTNYGYTF.

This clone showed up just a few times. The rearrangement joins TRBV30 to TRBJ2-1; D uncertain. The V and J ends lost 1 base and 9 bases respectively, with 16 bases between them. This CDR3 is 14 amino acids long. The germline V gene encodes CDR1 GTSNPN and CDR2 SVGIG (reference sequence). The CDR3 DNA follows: TGTGCCTGGAGTGATACTGGAGAGAACGGTGAGCAGTTCTTC. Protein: CAWSDTGENGEQFF.

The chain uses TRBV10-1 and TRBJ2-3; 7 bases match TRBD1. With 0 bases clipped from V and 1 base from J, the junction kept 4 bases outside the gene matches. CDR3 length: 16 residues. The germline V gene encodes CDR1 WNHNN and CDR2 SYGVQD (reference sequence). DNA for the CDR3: TGCGCCAGCAGTGAGTCGAGGGGGCTGGGCACAGATACGCAGTATTTT. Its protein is CASSESRGLGTDTQYF.

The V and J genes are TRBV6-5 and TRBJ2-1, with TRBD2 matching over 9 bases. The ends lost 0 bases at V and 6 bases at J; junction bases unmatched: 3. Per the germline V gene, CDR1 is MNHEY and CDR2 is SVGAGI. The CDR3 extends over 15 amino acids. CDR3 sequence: CASSYSQREVNEQFF. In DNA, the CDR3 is TGTGCCAGCAGTTACTCCCAGCGGGAGGTCAATGAGCAGTTCTTC.

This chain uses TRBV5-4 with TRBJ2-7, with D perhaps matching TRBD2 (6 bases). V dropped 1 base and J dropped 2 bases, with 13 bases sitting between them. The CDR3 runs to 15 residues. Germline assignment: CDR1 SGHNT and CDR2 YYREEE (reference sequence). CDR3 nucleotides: TGTGCCAGCAGCTTGAGCGGGTTGGATGCCTACGAGCAGTACTTC. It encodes CASSLSGLDAYEQYF.

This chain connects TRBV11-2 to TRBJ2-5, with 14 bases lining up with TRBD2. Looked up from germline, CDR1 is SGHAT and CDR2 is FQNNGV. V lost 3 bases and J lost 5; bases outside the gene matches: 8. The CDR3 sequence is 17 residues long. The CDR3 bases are TGTGCCAGCAGCTTCGGACTAGCGGGGGGACGTGGTGAGACCCAGTACTTC. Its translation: CASSFGLAGGRGETQYF.

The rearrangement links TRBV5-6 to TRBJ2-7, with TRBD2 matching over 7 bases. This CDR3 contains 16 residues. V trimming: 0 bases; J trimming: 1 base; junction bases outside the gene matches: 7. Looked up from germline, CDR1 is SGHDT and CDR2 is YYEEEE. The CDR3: CASSLVPRAGSYEQYF. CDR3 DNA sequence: TGTGCCAGCAGCTTGGTCCCGCGAGCGGGATCCTACGAGCAGTACTTC.

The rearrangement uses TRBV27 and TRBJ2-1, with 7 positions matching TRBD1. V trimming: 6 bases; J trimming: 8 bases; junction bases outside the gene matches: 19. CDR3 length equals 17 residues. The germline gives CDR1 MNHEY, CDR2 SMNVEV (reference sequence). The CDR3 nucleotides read TGTGCCAGCAGAGTTCAAACAGGGGCCTACACCACTTATGAGCAGTTCTTC. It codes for CASRVQTGAYTTYEQFF.

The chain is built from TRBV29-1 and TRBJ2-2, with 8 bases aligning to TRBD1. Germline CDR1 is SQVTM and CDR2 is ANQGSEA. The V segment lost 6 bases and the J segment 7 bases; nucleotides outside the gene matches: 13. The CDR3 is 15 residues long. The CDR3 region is CSVHAGTGDNGELFF. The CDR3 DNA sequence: TGCAGCGTCCATGCTGGGACAGGAGACAACGGGGAGCTGTTTTTT.

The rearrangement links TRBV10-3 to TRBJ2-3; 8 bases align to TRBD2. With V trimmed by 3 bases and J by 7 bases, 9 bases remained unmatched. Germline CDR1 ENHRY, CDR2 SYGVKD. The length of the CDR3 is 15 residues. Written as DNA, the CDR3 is TGTGCCATCAGTGACGGGACTAGTACTAGGTATACGCAGTATTTT. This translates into CAISDGTSTRYTQYF.

The CDR3 loop reads CASRASGSYEQYF. DNA of the CDR3: TGCGCCAGCAGGGCTAGCGGATCCTACGAGCAGTACTTC. The V call is TRBV4-1, the J call TRBJ2-5; 7 nucleotides agree with TRBD2. Matching the DNA end better, TRBJ2-7 makes the J call doubtful. The CDR3 sequence is 13 residues long. Germline loops: CDR1 MGHRA, CDR2 YSYEKL.

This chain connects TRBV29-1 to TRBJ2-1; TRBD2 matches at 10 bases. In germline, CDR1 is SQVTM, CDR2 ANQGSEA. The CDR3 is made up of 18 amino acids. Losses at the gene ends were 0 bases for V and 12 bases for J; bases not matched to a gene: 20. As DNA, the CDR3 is TGCAGCGTTGAAGATCTAGGACTAGCGGAATATCCCAGGGTGGCGCAGTTCTTC. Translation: CSVEDLGLAEYPRVAQFF.

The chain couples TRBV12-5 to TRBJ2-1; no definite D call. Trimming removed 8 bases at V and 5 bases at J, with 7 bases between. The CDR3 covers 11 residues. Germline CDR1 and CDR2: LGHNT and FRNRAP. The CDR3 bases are TGTGCTAGTCTAGAAGACAATGAGCAGTTCTTC. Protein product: CASLEDNEQFF.

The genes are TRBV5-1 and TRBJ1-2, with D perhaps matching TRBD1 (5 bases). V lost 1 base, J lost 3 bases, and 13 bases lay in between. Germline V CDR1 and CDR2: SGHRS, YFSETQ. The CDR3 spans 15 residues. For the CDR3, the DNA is TGCGCCAGCAGCTTGCGCAGGGTTGACGACTATGGCTACACCTTC. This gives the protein CASSLRRVDDYGYTF. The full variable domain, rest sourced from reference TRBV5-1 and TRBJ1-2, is KAGVTQTPRYLIKTRGQQVTLSCSPISGHRSVSWYQQTPGQGLQFLFEYFSETQRNKGNFPGRFSGRQFSNSRSEMNVSTLELGDSALYLCASSLRRVDDYGYTFGSGTRLTVV.

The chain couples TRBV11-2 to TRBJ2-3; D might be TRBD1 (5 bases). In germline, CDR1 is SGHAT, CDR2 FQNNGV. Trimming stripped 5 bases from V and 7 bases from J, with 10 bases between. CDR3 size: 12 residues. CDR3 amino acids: CASSPDTNTQYF. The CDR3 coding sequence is TGTGCCAGCAGCCCGGACACTAATACGCAGTATTTT.

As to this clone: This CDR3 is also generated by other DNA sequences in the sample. This chain's CDR3 is CASSLSTGGYEQYF. The CDR3 nucleotides read TGTGCCAGCAGTTTATCCACAGGGGGCTACGAGCAGTACTTC. The chain recombines TRBV27 with TRBJ2-7, with TRBD1 matching over 8 bases. The germline V gene has CDR1 MNHEY and CDR2 SMNVEV (reference sequence). The CDR3 extends over 14 amino acids. With V trimmed by 0 bases and J by 3 bases, 1 base remained unmatched.

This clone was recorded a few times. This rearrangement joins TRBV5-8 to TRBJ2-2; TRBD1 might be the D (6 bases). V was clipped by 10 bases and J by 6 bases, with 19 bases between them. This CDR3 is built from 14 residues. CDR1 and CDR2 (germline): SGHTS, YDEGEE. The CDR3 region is CAEPARTGPGELFF. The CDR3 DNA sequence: TGTGCCGAGCCCGCTCGAACAGGGCCCGGGGAGCTGTTTTTT.

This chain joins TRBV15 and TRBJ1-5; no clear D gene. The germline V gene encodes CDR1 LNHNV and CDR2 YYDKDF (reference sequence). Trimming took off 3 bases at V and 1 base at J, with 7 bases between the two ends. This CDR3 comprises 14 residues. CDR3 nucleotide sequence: TGTGCCACCAGCAGGTCGGGGAGCAATCAGCCCCAGCATTTT. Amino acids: CATSRSGSNQPQHF.

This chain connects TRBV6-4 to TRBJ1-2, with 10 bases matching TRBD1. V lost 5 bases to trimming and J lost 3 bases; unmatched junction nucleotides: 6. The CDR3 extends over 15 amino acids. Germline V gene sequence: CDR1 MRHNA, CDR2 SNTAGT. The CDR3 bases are TGTGCCAGCAGTCAAACCGGGACAGGGGACTATGGCTACACCTTC. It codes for CASSQTGTGDYGYTF.

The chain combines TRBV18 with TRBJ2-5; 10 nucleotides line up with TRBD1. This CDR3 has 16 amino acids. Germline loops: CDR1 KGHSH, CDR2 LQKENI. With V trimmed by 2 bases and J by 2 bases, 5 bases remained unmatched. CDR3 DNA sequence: TGTGCCAGCTCACCAAGGACAGGGGGGATACAAGAGACCCAGTACTTC. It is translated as CASSPRTGGIQETQYF.